This TCR beta chain appears in the sequencing data of a study of cytotoxic CD8 clonotypes in ibrutinib-treated CLL. Study in general: Mean yields were roughly 240,000 productive templates and 90,000 to 95,000 productive rearrangements per sample.

The germline V and J ends were trimmed by 0 bases and 4 bases, with 9 bases remaining between them. The CDR3 has 14 amino acids. Germline CDR1 is SGHTA and CDR2 is FQGNSA. Sequencing was designed to attain a depth spanning 1 in 200,000 to 1 in 1 million T cells. TCRdb's copy holds only in-frame clones and misses some; the assay was immunoSEQ multiplex PCR. The sample records about 310,000 clones, 80% being singletons. General study points: Clonality was elevated at ibrutinib response and had returned toward baseline at progression. For progressing versus sustained-remission patients, sampling times were not the same.

This clone was found a few times. Its specificity is unknown. Sequenced here: PBMCs, sampled before ibrutinib treatment. The sequence was obtained from a human donor with chronic lymphocytic leukemia. The rearrangement links TRBV7-2 to TRBJ1-1; a possible D gene is TRBD1 (5 bases). The DNA for the CDR3 is TGTGCCAGCAGCTTAGCTCGGGGGGGCACTGAAGCTTTCTTT. Protein sequence: CASSLARGGTEAFF.